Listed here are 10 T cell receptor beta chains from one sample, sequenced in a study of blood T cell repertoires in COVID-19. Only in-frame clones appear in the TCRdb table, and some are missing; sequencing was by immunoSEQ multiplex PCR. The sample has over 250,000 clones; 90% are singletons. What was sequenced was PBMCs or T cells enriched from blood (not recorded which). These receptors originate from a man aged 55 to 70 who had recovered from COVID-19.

The CDR3 bases are TGTGCCAGCTCACCACAGCGAGCGGGGGGGGGTCTCAATGAGCAGTTCTTC. Encoded protein: CASSPQRAGGGLNEQFF. The chain is built from TRBV18 and TRBJ2-1; 10 nucleotides agree with TRBD2. The CDR3 loop spans 17 amino acids. V dropped 1 base and J dropped 6; count of bases not matched to a gene: 9. Germline V gene data show CDR1 as KGHSH and CDR2 as LQKENI.

The CDR3 nucleotides are TGTGCCAGCAATCTCGCTGGCAGTAAAGAGACCCAGTACTTC. As protein: CASNLAGSKETQYF. The V call is TRBV6-6, the J call TRBJ2-5; D gene uncertain. Germline CDR1 reads MNHNY; CDR2 reads SVGAGI (reference sequence). Trimming stripped 7 bases from V and 3 bases from J, with 15 bases between. The CDR3 contains 14 residues.

This CDR3 is CAWNRGPAQETQYF. As DNA, the CDR3 is TGTGCCTGGAACAGGGGGCCCGCGCAGGAGACCCAGTACTTC. The chain has TRBV30 and TRBJ2-5; 9 nucleotides agree with TRBD1. The CDR3 covers 14 residues. The V gene end was trimmed by 4 bases and the J gene end by 5 bases; junction bases not matched to a gene: 8. From germline, CDR1 is GTSNPN and CDR2 SVGIG (reference sequence).

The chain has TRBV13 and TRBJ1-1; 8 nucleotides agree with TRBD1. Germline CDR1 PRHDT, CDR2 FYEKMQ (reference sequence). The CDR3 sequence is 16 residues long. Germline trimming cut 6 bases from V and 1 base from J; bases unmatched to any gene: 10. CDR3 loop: CASSPRTGTGNTEAFF. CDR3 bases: TGTGCCAGCAGTCCGAGGACAGGGACTGGGAACACTGAAGCTTTCTTT.

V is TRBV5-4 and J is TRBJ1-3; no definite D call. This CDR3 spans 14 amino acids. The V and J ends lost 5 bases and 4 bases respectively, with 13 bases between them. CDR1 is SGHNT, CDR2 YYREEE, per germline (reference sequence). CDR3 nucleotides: TGTGCCAGCAGTATCGATCAAGCGGGAAACACCATATATTTT. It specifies CASSIDQAGNTIYF.

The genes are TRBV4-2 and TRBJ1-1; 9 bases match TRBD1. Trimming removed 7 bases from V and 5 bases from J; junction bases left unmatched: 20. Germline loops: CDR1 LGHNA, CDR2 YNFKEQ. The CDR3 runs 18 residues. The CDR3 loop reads CASTPVSGQGFGETEAFF. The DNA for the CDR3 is TGTGCCAGCACCCCGGTGAGCGGACAGGGGTTTGGGGAGACTGAAGCTTTCTTT.

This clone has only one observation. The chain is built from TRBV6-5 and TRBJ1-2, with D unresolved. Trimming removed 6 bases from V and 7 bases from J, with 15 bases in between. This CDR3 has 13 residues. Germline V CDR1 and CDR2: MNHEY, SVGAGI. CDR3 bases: TGTGCCAGCAGGAATTCACGGGGTCGTGGCTACACCTTC. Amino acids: CASRNSRGRGYTF.

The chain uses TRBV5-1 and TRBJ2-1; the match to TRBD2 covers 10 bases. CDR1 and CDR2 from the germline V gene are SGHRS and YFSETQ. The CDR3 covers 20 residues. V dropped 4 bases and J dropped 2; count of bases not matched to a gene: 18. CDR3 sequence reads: CASSPFIPLAGNPAYNEQFF. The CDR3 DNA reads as TGCGCCAGCAGCCCGTTTATACCACTAGCGGGAAACCCCGCCTACAATGAGCAGTTCTTC.

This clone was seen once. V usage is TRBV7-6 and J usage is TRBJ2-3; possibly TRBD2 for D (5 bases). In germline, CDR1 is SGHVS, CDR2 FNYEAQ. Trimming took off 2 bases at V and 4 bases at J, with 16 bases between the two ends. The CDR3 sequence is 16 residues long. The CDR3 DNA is TGTGCCAGCAGCTTATTAGCCGAGGGCAGCGCAGATACGCAGTATTTT. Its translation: CASSLLAEGSADTQYF.

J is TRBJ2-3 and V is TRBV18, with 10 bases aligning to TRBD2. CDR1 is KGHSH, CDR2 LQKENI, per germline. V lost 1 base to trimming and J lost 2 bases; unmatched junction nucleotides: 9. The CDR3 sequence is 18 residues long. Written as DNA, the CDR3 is TGTGCCAGCTCACCACTACCGAAGACTAGCGGGCTCACAGATACGCAGTATTTT. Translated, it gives CASSPLPKTSGLTDTQYF.